This T cell receptor (beta chain) was captured by sequencing in a study of cytomegalovirus exposure and HLA in healthy donors. Broader study findings: A few CMV-associated chains were confirmed in vitro to be specific for CMV antigens. Later analysis identified several of the most significant clusters that appeared linked to common viral pathogens. Other equally common chains were less clonally expanded than HLA-associated TCR beta chains, a later analysis showed.

The study ran its PCR with 60 Vbeta and 13 Jbeta primers. Data came from immunoSEQ multiplex PCR; TCRdb stores just in-frame clones and leaves some out. The sample comprises 130,000 to 150,000 clones, about four fifths of which are singletons, and 4.5% rests with the top ten. The CDR3 loop spans 14 amino acids. Germline V gene lookup returns CDR1 MNHNS and CDR2 SASEGT. The J segment lost 1 base and the V segment lost 6 bases, leaving 6 bases of the junction unmatched. A remark on this clone: What it recognizes is unknown.

The V gene is TRBV6-1, the J gene TRBJ2-7, with TRBD1 matching 7 bases. Sequencing input: PBMCs. This receptor was identified in a man aged 40-50 years in good health and CMV-seronegative. CDR3 sequence: CASSRQGSSYEQYF. The DNA of the CDR3 is TGTGCCAGCAGCAGACAGGGATCGTCCTACGAGCAGTACTTC.